A single sample gave rise to the 26 T cell receptor beta chains below, sequenced in a study of T cells in women clearing cervical HPV infection. This table comes from immunoSEQ multiplex PCR, and its TCRdb copy is limited to in-frame clones, with some not included. The sample totals 20,000 to 25,000 clones. Sequencing was done on a sample of blood buffy coat. The receptor source for this set is a woman between 18 and 75 years old with a cervical HPV16 infection that either progressed to CIN3+ or cleared (not recorded which).

Note on this clone: The CDR3 goes on 3 residues after the read ends, and that part is filled in from the germline J gene. The chain combines TRBV5-1 with TRBJ1-2; D possibly corresponds to TRBD1 (5 bases). Germline values: CDR1 SGHRS, CDR2 YFSETQ. CDR3 length equals 14 residues. CDR3: CASSLASGADGYTF. The sequenced CDR3 bases are TGCGCCAGCAGCTTGGCTAGTGGGGCAGACGGC.

In the case of this clone: The CDR3 is cut off 3 residues early in the read; its end comes from the germline J gene. The chain recombines TRBV6-1 with TRBJ2-7; tentative D call: TRBD1 (6 bases). The CDR3 consists of 15 residues. Germline V gene sequence: CDR1 MNHNS, CDR2 SASEGT. V was pared by 1 base and J by 4 bases, with 14 bases between. CDR3 DNA, as far as it was read: TGTGCCAGCAGTGAAGGGAAACAGGGTGTTTACGAG. Translated: CASSEGKQGVYE. The whole CDR3 protein reads CASSEGKQGVYEQYF.

Turning to this clone: The sequenced fragment ends 3 residues before the CDR3 boundary, so the rest is inferred from the germline J gene. The identical CDR3 is also encoded by other nucleotide sequences in the sample. V is TRBV28 and J is TRBJ2-7, with 8 bases identical to TRBD1. The CDR3 is 15 amino acids. V gave up 6 bases and J gave up 0 bases; unmatched junction bases: 7. Looked up from germline, CDR1 is MDHEN and CDR2 is SYDVKM. CDR3 DNA (partial): TGTGCCAGCAGGCTGGACAGGGCGAGCTCCTACGAG. Amino acids: CASRLDRASSYE. The full CDR3 protein is CASRLDRASSYEQYF. Combining the CDR3 with reference TRBV28 and TRBJ2-7 gives the whole variable domain DVKVTQSSRYLVKRTGEKVFLECVQDMDHENMFWYRQDPGLGLRLIYFSYDVKMKEKGDIPEGYSVSREKKERFSLILESASTNQTSMYLCASRLDRASSYEQYFGPGTRLTVT.

Comment on this clone: The read stops 3 residues short of the end of the CDR3; the missing end is completed from the germline J gene. The chain carries TRBV2 and TRBJ2-3; 9 bases are shared with TRBD2. CDR1 SNHLY and CDR2 FYNNEI come from the germline V gene. The CDR3 runs to 15 residues. The CDR3 reads CASSEKGSGGETQYF. Partial CDR3 DNA: TGTGCCAGCAGTGAAAAAGGTAGCGGGGGAGAGACG.

With respect to this clone: The observed sequence ends 3 residues before the CDR3 terminus, with the missing tail filled in from the germline J gene. This sequence joins TRBV13 and TRBJ2-3; 8 bases match TRBD1. The germline CDR1 and CDR2 sequences are PRHDT and FYEKMQ (reference sequence). This CDR3 is 13 amino acids long. V trimming: 6 bases; J trimming: 4 bases; junction bases outside the gene matches: 3. The CDR3 is CASRGQGPDTQYF. Partial CDR3 DNA: TGTGCCAGCAGAGGACAGGGCCCAGATACG. Drawing the rest from reference TRBV13 and TRBJ2-3, the complete variable domain is AAGVIQSPRHLIKEKRETATLKCYPIPRHDTVYWYQQGPGQDPQFLISFYEKMQSDKGSIPDRFSAQQFSDYHSELNMSSLELGDSALYFCASRGQGPDTQYFGPGTRLTVL.

This clone is deemed medium-sized by its frequency. The read terminates 3 residues ahead of where the CDR3 ends, so the germline J gene completes it. This sequence joins TRBV2 and TRBJ2-5; D is possibly TRBD2 (6 bases). The CDR3 runs to 18 residues. Germline V gene lookup returns CDR1 SNHLY and CDR2 FYNNEI. Trimming left V 2 bases short and J 1 base short, with 20 bases between. Partial CDR3 DNA: TGTGCCAGCAGTGAATCATTGGGGCGGGGTGGGTCCCAAGAGACC. It translates to CASSESLGRGGSQET. The whole CDR3 sequence is CASSESLGRGGSQETQYF.

On this clone itself: The read halts 3 residues ahead of the CDR3 end, with the missing end drawn from the germline J gene. The chain joins TRBV19 to TRBJ1-2; a possible D gene is TRBD1 (5 bases). This CDR3 is built from 13 residues. CDR1 is LNHDA, CDR2 SQIVND, per germline (reference sequence). The sequenced CDR3 bases are TGTGCCAGTATGGGCAGGGCCGACAATGAC. Its translation is CASMGRADND. The whole CDR3 is CASMGRADNDYTF. Drawing the rest from reference TRBV19 and TRBJ1-2, the complete variable domain is DGGITQSPKYLFRKEGQNVTLSCEQNLNHDAMYWYRQDPGQGLRLIYYSQIVNDFQKGDIAEGYSVSREKKESFPLTVTSAQKNPTAFYLCASMGRADNDYTFGSGTRLTVV.

About this clone: Read sequence stops 3 residues before the CDR3 end, and the germline J gene provides the missing end. This rearrangement joins TRBV20-1 to TRBJ2-1; no clear D gene. The germline gives CDR1 DFQATT, CDR2 SNEGSKA (reference sequence). The CDR3 covers 15 residues. Deletions cut 3 bases from V and 0 bases from J, with 12 bases between. CDR3 sequence: CSASSGSSSYNEQFF. Incomplete CDR3 DNA: TGCAGTGCTAGCTCTGGCTCCTCCTCCTACAATGAG.

Note on this clone: Relative to the germline gene, one junction end is altered; a read error may explain this. The CDR3 end is not reached by the read, which stops 3 residues before it; the germline J gene fills it in. Additional DNA sequences in this sample encode the identical CDR3. The rearrangement joins TRBV5-1 to TRBJ1-3; no firm D call. The CDR3 is 13 amino acids. Germline values: CDR1 SGHRS, CDR2 YFSETQ. Here the CDR3 reads CASSYSGGNTIYF. The CDR3 bases that were read are TGCGCCAGCAGCTATAGCGGAGGAAACACA. The full variable domain, its missing parts supplied by reference TRBV5-1 and TRBJ1-3, is KAGVTQTPRYLIKTRGQQVTLSCSPISGHRSVSWYQQTPGQGLQFLFEYFSETQRNKGNFPGRFSGRQFSNSRSEMNVSTLELGDSALYLCASSYSGGNTIYFGEGSWLTVV.

A word on this clone: The CDR3 goes on 3 residues after the read ends, and that part is filled in from the germline J gene. The chain combines TRBV4-1 with TRBJ2-7; TRBD1 aligns across 10 bases. With V trimmed by 4 bases and J by 2 bases, 8 bases remained unmatched. The CDR3 extends over 16 amino acids. Germline CDR1 reads MGHRA; CDR2 reads YSYEKL. CDR3 DNA, as far as it was read: TGCGCCAGCAGCCCCCTGGACAGGGGGGTCCCCTACGAG. Protein sequence: CASSPLDRGVPYE. The complete CDR3 sequence is CASSPLDRGVPYEQYF.

Note on this clone: Read coverage stops 3 residues before the CDR3 terminus; the germline J gene supplies the remainder. The chain couples TRBV19 to TRBJ2-7; 7 bases are a match to TRBD2. Germline V gene data show CDR1 as LNHDA and CDR2 as SQIVND (reference sequence). The V and J ends lost 5 bases and 3 bases, in that order; junction bases with no gene match: 10. The CDR3 totals 15 residues. The CDR3 DNA, read in part, is TGTGCCAGTAGTCTTCTCTCAGCGGGGCACTACGAG. Encoded protein: CASSLLSAGHYE. The full CDR3 is CASSLLSAGHYEQYF.

On this clone itself: The CDR3 is cut off 3 residues early in the read; its end comes from the germline J gene. The rearrangement links TRBV12-3 or TRBV12-4 to TRBJ2-2, with 7 bases aligning to TRBD2. The J segment lost 4 bases and the V segment lost 1 base, leaving 3 bases of the junction unmatched. The CDR3 sequence is 15 residues long. The DNA read from the CDR3 is TGTGCCAGCAGTTTAGTGGGGGGGATCACCGGGGAG. Translating gives CASSLVGGITGE. Given in full, the CDR3 is CASSLVGGITGELFF.

As concerns this clone: The CDR3 extends 3 residues past the end of the read, so its final part is completed from the germline J gene. This rearrangement joins TRBV29-1 to TRBJ1-5; D uncertain. The CDR3 has 13 amino acids. Trimming shortened V by 5 bases and J by 2 bases, and 10 bases separated the two germline ends. Germline V gene data show CDR1 as SQVTM and CDR2 as ANQGSEA. The CDR3 loop is CSVTVGGNQPQHF. Incomplete CDR3 DNA: TGCAGCGTTACAGTTGGTGGCAATCAGCCC.

Regarding this clone: Read sequence stops 3 residues before the CDR3 end, and the germline J gene provides the missing end. This sequence joins TRBV7-2 and TRBJ1-1; D unresolved. The CDR3 contains 14 residues. V lost 2 bases, J lost 6 bases, and 13 bases lay in between. Germline CDR1 SGHTA, CDR2 FQGNSA. The CDR3 reads CASSLSVERAEAFF. The DNA read from the CDR3 is TGTGCCAGCAGCTTATCTGTCGAACGGGCTGAA.

Incomplete CDR3 DNA: TGTGCCCTCCGGGACAGCTCCTACGAG. Its translation: CALRDSSYE. The whole CDR3 protein reads CALRDSSYEQYF. V is TRBV10-3 and J is TRBJ2-7; TRBD1 agrees at 7 bases. Coverage ceases 3 residues before the CDR3 finishes, and the germline J gene fills in the end. V dropped 11 bases and J dropped 0; count of bases not matched to a gene: 4. The CDR3 consists of 12 residues. Germline V CDR1 and CDR2: ENHRY, SYGVKD.

To note about this clone: The read terminates 3 residues before the CDR3 end, so the remaining end is supplied by the germline J gene. The rearrangement uses TRBV10-3 and TRBJ2-1, with D tentatively TRBD2 (6 bases). Germline V gene sequence: CDR1 ENHRY, CDR2 SYGVKD. This CDR3 is 15 amino acids long. V was cut by 0 bases and J by 1 base, with 7 bases left in between. This CDR3 reads CAISESAGSYNEQFF. Partial CDR3 DNA: TGTGCCATCAGTGAGTCGGCGGGGTCCTACAATGAG.

Note on this clone: The read halts 3 residues ahead of the CDR3 end, with the missing end drawn from the germline J gene. The V and J genes are TRBV2 and TRBJ2-5, with D perhaps matching TRBD2 (7 bases). V lost 8 bases and J 5 bases, leaving 21 bases between the germline ends. The CDR3 covers 15 residues. Germline CDR1 and CDR2: SNHLY and FYNNEI. The sequenced part of the CDR3 DNA is TGTGCCAGCGCGGGTCGACGGGGGGCCTGGGAGACC. Encoded protein: CASAGRRGAWET. The CDR3 in its entirety is CASAGRRGAWETQYF.

A note on this clone: Read sequence stops 3 residues before the CDR3 end, and the germline J gene provides the missing end. The genes are TRBV18 and TRBJ1-1; D is ambiguous. Trimming pared 3 bases from V and 2 bases from J, leaving 7 bases between. The germline V gene has CDR1 KGHSH and CDR2 LQKENI. The CDR3 is made up of 13 amino acids. The part of the CDR3 DNA that was read is TGTGCCAGCTCACCCGCGCCCAACACTGAA. This encodes CASSPAPNTE. The complete CDR3 sequence is CASSPAPNTEAFF.

As concerns this clone: Read coverage stops 3 residues before the CDR3 terminus; the germline J gene supplies the remainder. This chain links TRBV2 with TRBJ1-1, with D possibly TRBD1 on 6 matching bases. There are 13 residues in the CDR3. The germline CDR1 and CDR2 sequences are SNHLY and FYNNEI. V lost 6 bases to trimming and J lost 3 bases, with 11 bases between them. The sequenced part of the CDR3 DNA is TGTGCCAGCAGCAAGGAGGGGGACACTGAA. Its protein product is CASSKEGDTE. The full CDR3 is CASSKEGDTEAFF. The whole variable domain, remainder taken from reference TRBV2 and TRBJ1-1, is EPEVTQTPSHQVTQMGQEVILRCVPISNHLYFYWYRQILGQKVEFLVSFYNNEISEKSEIFDDQFSVERPDGSNFTLKIRSTKLEDSAMYFCASSKEGDTEAFFGQGTRLTVV.

As concerns this clone: The read comes to an end 3 residues before the CDR3 does, leaving the germline J gene to fill in the end. This rearrangement joins TRBV27 to TRBJ1-2; D is possibly TRBD1 (6 bases). Germline values: CDR1 MNHEY, CDR2 SMNVEV (reference sequence). The V gene lost 3 bases and the J gene lost 0 bases, with 17 bases spanning the gap. This CDR3 has 17 amino acids. This CDR3 is CASSLIAGQRPNYGYTF. The CDR3 DNA, read in part, is TGTGCCAGCAGTTTGATAGCCGGACAGAGACCTAACTATGGC.

As regards this clone: The read falls 3 residues short of the CDR3 end, and the missing part is taken from the germline J gene. V and J are TRBV12-3 or TRBV12-4 and TRBJ1-1, with 7 bases fitting TRBD1. The J segment lost 1 base and the V segment lost 4 bases, leaving 3 bases of the junction unmatched. There are 14 residues in the CDR3. This chain's CDR3 is CASSWDSQNTEAFF. The DNA read from the CDR3 is TGTGCCAGCAGTTGGGACAGCCAGAACACTGAA.

On this clone itself: The sequence runs out 3 residues before the end of the CDR3; the remainder is reconstructed from the germline J gene. The chain combines TRBV29-1 with TRBJ1-1, with D possibly being TRBD1 (5 bases). CDR3 length equals 15 residues. The germline CDR1 and CDR2 sequences are SQVTM and ANQGSEA. Trimming shortened V by 7 bases and J by 4 bases, and 22 bases separated the two germline ends. Partial CDR3 DNA: TGCAGCGCCGGTCTGGGGCCGTCTCACCCCACTGAA. Translated: CSAGLGPSHPTE. The whole CDR3 protein reads CSAGLGPSHPTEAFF.

About this clone itself: The observed sequence ends 3 residues before the CDR3 terminus, with the missing tail filled in from the germline J gene. The chain links TRBV7-7 to TRBJ2-2; D is uncertain. Trimming removed 0 bases at V and 6 bases at J, with 8 bases between. Germline assignment: CDR1 SSHAT and CDR2 FNYEAQ (reference sequence). This CDR3 is built from 14 residues. The part of the CDR3 DNA that was read is TGTGCCAGCAGCTTAGCCTTGGCGGCCGGGGAG. Translating it yields CASSLALAAGE. The CDR3 reads in full as CASSLALAAGELFF. The entire variable domain, with the rest obtained from reference TRBV7-7 and TRBJ2-2, is as follows: GAGVSQSPRYKVTKRGQDVTLRCDPISSHATLYWYQQALGQGPEFLTYFNYEAQPDKSGLPSDRFSAERPEGSISTLTIQRTEQRDSAMYRCASSLALAAGELFFGEGSRLTVL.

This clone is classed as medium-sized by frequency. The read falls 3 residues short of the CDR3 end, and the missing part is taken from the germline J gene. The rearrangement links TRBV18 to TRBJ2-5; a possible D gene is TRBD2 (5 bases). CDR3 length equals 13 residues. Germline V gene data show CDR1 as KGHSH and CDR2 as LQKENI. The V gene lost 5 bases and the J gene lost 5 bases, with 12 bases spanning the gap. The sequenced CDR3 bases are TGTGCCAGCTCAGGAGACCCGGGGGAGACC. Protein: CASSGDPGET. The full-length CDR3 reads as CASSGDPGETQYF.

In the case of this clone: The missing CDR3 end, 3 residues past where the read stops, is filled in from the germline J gene. The chain recombines TRBV7-2 with TRBJ2-3; D is tentatively TRBD1 or TRBD2 (5 bases each). Germline loops: CDR1 SGHTA, CDR2 FQGNSA. This CDR3 has 14 residues. The CDR3 loop reads CASSRQGDGETQYF. The DNA read from the CDR3 is TGTGCCAGCAGCCGTCAGGGAGATGGAGAGACG.

About this clone itself: Coverage ceases 3 residues before the CDR3 finishes, and the germline J gene fills in the end. This sequence joins TRBV30 and TRBJ2-7; D ambiguous. V dropped 0 bases and J dropped 2 bases, with 8 bases sitting between them. CDR3 length: 13 residues. The germline V gene encodes CDR1 GTSNPN and CDR2 SVGIG (reference sequence). The sequenced CDR3 bases are TGTGCCTGGAGTGTTGGGCAGGCCTACGAG. Protein: CAWSVGQAYE. The CDR3 in its entirety is CAWSVGQAYEQYF.